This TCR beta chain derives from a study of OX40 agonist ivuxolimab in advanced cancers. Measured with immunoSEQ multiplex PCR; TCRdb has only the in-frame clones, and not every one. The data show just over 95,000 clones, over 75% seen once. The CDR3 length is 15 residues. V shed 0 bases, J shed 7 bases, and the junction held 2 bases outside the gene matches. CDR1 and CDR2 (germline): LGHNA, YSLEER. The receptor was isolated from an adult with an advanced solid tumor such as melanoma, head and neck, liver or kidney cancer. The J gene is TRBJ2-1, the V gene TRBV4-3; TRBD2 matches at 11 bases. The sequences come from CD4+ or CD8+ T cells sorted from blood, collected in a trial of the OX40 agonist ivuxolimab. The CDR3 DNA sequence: TGCGCCAGCAGCCAAGATCTAGCGGGAGGTAATGAGCAGTTCTTC. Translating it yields CASSQDLAGGNEQFF.